The source of this TCR beta chain is a study of technical replicates of blood from a few donors. V lost 4 bases, J lost 4 bases, and 4 bases stayed unmatched. CDR3 length: 14 residues. Germline V gene data show CDR1 as LNHDA and CDR2 as SQIVND (reference sequence). TCRdb's copy holds only in-frame clones and misses some; the assay was immunoSEQ multiplex PCR. The sample has 80,000 to 100,000 clones; 95% are singletons. The TCR originated in a human donor in good health. Input material: T cells isolated from PBMCs. The V gene is TRBV19, the J gene TRBJ1-2; 9 bases align to TRBD1. The CDR3 bases are TGTGCCAGTAGTACGGACAGGGGAGCCTATGGCTACACCTTC. Protein: CASSTDRGAYGYTF.